The 5 T cell receptor beta chains in this list originate from one sample, sequenced in a study of shared clonotypes between healthy human individuals. Using immunoSEQ multiplex PCR, the repertoire was profiled, and TCRdb retains in-frame clones only, with some absent. The sample lists about 1 million clones; about three quarters were seen once. The sequencing input was memory CD4+ T cells sorted from blood. The sample's subset: CD45RA-negative fraction. Every receptor here comes from a man between 18 and 35 years old in good health.

The chain uses TRBV9 and TRBJ2-2; perhaps TRBD2 as D (6 bases). Trimming cost V 4 bases and J 3 bases, with 16 bases left between them. The CDR3 sequence is 16 residues long. Germline V gene lookup returns CDR1 SGDLS and CDR2 YYNGEE. The CDR3 coding sequence is TGTGCCAGCAGCCCCCGTGGAGGGGAGGACACCGGGGAGCTGTTTTTT. It specifies CASSPRGGEDTGELFF.

The chain has TRBV19 and TRBJ2-3, with D possibly called TRBD1 or TRBD2 (5 bases each). Germline V gene sequence: CDR1 LNHDA, CDR2 SQIVND (reference sequence). This CDR3 is built from 15 residues. V was shortened by 7 bases and J by 6 bases, with 20 bases between the two germline ends. In nucleotides, the CDR3 is TGTGCCAGTACCGATTTTGGGGGACGGATGGATACGCAGTATTTT. Translated, it gives CASTDFGGRMDTQYF.

The sample holds a few counts of this clone. The chain has TRBV12-5 and TRBJ1-1; 7 bases align to TRBD1. With V trimmed by 0 bases and J by 6 bases, 13 bases remained unmatched. The CDR3 contains 17 residues. Germline V gene data show CDR1 as LGHNT and CDR2 as FRNRAP. CDR3 protein: CASGLVVTGPKRAEAFF. CDR3 in DNA: TGTGCTAGTGGTTTGGTGGTGACAGGGCCTAAGAGGGCTGAAGCTTTCTTT. The full variable domain, rest sourced from reference TRBV12-5 and TRBJ1-1, is DARVTQTPRHKVTEMGQEVTMRCQPILGHNTVFWYRQTMMQGLELLAYFRNRAPLDDSGMPKDRFSAEMPDATLATLKIQPSEPRDSAVYFCASGLVVTGPKRAEAFFGQGTRLTVV.

The rearrangement uses TRBV20-1 and TRBJ1-1; possibly TRBD1 for D (6 bases). There are 11 residues in the CDR3. Germline CDR1 and CDR2: DFQATT and SNEGSKA (reference sequence). The CDR3 spells CRGAQNTEAFF. For the CDR3, the DNA is TGCCGGGGGGCTCAGAACACTGAAGCTTTCTTT.

The CDR3 region has the DNA TGTGCCAGCAGTTACCTGGGTTCCTATAATTCACCCCTCCACTTT. It yields the protein CASSYLGSYNSPLHF. The chain couples TRBV6-6 to TRBJ1-6; D gene unclear. The CDR3 has 15 residues. Trimming removed 2 bases at V and 1 base at J, with 6 bases between. CDR1 and CDR2 (germline): MNHNY, SVGAGI (reference sequence).